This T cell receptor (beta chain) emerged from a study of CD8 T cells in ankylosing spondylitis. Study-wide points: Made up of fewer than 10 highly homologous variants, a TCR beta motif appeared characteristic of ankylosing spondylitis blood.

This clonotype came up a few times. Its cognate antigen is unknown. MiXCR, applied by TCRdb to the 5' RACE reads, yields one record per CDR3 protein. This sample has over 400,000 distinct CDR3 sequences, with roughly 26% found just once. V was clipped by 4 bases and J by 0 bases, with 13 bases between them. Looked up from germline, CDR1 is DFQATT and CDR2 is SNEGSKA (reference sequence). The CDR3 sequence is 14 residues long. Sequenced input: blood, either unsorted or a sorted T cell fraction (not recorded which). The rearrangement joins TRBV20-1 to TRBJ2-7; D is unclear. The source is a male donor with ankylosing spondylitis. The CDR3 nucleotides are TGCAGTGCTATCACGGGCTTTAGCTCCTACGAGCAGTACTTC. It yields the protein CSAITGFSSYEQYF.